A single sample is the source of the 7 T cell receptor beta chains below, sequenced in a study of early T cells in non-severe SARS-CoV-2 infection. One entry per CDR3 protein, called by TCRdb with MiXCR from the 5' RACE reads. This sample has around 66,000 distinct CDR3 sequences, with around 5.7% found just once. The specimen was whole blood, collected at baseline. Receptor source: an adult who was a healthcare worker with PCR-confirmed SARS-CoV-2 infection or an uninfected control (not recorded which).

This clonotype has ten or more counts. The J gene is TRBJ1-5, the V gene TRBV18; TRBD1 aligns across 12 bases. Germline CDR1 is KGHSH and CDR2 is LQKENI. The V gene end was trimmed by 3 bases and the J gene end by 6 bases; junction bases not matched to a gene: 3. The CDR3 loop spans 15 amino acids. This chain's CDR3 is CASSPGQGAGQPQHF. The CDR3 DNA reads TGTGCCAGCTCACCGGGACAGGGGGCGGGTCAGCCCCAGCATTTT.

This clonotype showed up just a few times. V and J are TRBV11-2 and TRBJ2-7, with 9 bases aligning to TRBD2. With V trimmed by 1 base and J by 3 bases, 10 bases remained unmatched. The CDR3 is 17 residues long. Germline-derived CDR1 and CDR2 are SGHAT and FQNNGV. The chain's CDR3 is CASSLAAFAGGIYEQYF. The CDR3 nucleotides read TGTGCCAGCAGCTTAGCCGCTTTTGCGGGAGGGATCTACGAGCAGTACTTC.

This clonotype was counted ten times or more. The rearrangement links TRBV5-1 to TRBJ2-5, with 13 bases fitting TRBD2. Germline lookup yields CDR1 SGHRS and CDR2 YFSETQ. The V gene end was trimmed by 3 bases and the J gene end by 5 bases; junction bases not matched to a gene: 4. The CDR3 contains 15 residues. The CDR3 reads CASSYGLAGDETQYF. DNA of the CDR3: TGCGCCAGCAGCTACGGACTAGCGGGAGATGAGACCCAGTACTTC. The full variable domain, with the rest looked up from reference TRBV5-1 and TRBJ2-5, is KAGVTQTPRYLIKTRGQQVTLSCSPISGHRSVSWYQQTPGQGLQFLFEYFSETQRNKGNFPGRFSGRQFSNSRSEMNVSTLELGDSALYLCASSYGLAGDETQYFGPGTRLLVL.

This clonotype has a handful of counts. The chain carries TRBV12-3 or TRBV12-4 and TRBJ2-2; 8 bases map to TRBD2. The J segment lost 5 bases and the V segment lost 4 bases, leaving 3 bases of the junction unmatched. The CDR3 sequence is 14 residues long. The CDR3 DNA sequence: TGTGCCAGCAGTTCCAGCGGGAGTACCGGGGAGCTGTTTTTT. This gives the protein CASSSSGSTGELFF.

This clonotype was detected only a few times. A much larger clone is a single base away; this may be a read error. This sequence joins TRBV2 and TRBJ1-1; 7 bases align to TRBD1. The germline V gene encodes CDR1 SNHLY and CDR2 FYNNEI. The CDR3 loop spans 13 amino acids. Losses at the gene ends were 5 bases for V and 1 base for J; bases not matched to a gene: 1. In DNA, the CDR3 is TGTGCCAGCAGTAGACAGGGGAACACTGAAGCTTTCTTT. Translating it yields CASSRQGNTEAFF.

This clonotype has at least ten counts. The chain is built from TRBV20-1 and TRBJ1-1; no clear D. V gave up 1 base and J gave up 1 base, with 13 bases separating them. The CDR3 contains 15 residues. Germline lookup yields CDR1 DFQATT and CDR2 SNEGSKA (reference sequence). DNA of the CDR3: TGCAGTGCTAGAGTTTTGGTCGATGGGAACACTGAAGCTTTCTTT. Translating gives CSARVLVDGNTEAFF.

J is TRBJ2-7 and V is TRBV28; D gene ambiguous. V shed 8 bases and J shed 3 bases, with 11 bases lying between them. Germline V lookup: CDR1 MDHEN, CDR2 SYDVKM. This CDR3 contains 12 residues. The CDR3 spells CASENTNYEQYF. Here the CDR3 DNA reads TGTGCCAGCGAGAACACGAACTACGAGCAGTACTTC.